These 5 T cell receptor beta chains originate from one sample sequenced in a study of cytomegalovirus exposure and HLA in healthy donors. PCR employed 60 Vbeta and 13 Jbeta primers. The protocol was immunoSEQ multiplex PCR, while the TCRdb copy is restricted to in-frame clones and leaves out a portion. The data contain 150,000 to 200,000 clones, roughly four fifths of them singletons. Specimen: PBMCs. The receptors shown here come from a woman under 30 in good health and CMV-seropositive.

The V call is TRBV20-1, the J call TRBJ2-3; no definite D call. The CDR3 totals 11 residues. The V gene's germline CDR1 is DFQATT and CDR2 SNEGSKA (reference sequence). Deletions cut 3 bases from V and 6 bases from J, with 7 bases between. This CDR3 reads CSASQVDTQYF. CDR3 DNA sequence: TGCAGTGCTAGTCAGGTGGATACGCAGTATTTT.

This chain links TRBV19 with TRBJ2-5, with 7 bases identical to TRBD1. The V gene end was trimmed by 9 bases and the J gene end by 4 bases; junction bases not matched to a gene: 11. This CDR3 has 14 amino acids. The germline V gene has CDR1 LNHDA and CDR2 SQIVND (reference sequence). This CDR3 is CASRPRGLGETQYF. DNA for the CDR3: TGTGCCAGCAGGCCCAGGGGGTTAGGAGAGACCCAGTACTTC. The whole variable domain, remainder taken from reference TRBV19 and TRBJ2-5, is DGGITQSPKYLFRKEGQNVTLSCEQNLNHDAMYWYRQDPGQGLRLIYYSQIVNDFQKGDIAEGYSVSREKKESFPLTVTSAQKNPTAFYLCASRPRGLGETQYFGPGTRLLVL.

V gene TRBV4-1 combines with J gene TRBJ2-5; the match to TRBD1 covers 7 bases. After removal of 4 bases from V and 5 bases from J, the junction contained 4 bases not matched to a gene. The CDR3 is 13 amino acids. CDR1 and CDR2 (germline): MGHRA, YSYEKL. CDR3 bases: TGCGCCAGCAGCCGAGGGGGCTTGGAGACCCAGTACTTC. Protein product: CASSRGGLETQYF.

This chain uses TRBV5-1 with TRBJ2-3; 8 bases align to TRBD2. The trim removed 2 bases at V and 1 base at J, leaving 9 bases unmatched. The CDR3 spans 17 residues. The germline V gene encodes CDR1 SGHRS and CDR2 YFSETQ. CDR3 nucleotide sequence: TGCGCCAGCAGCTTCCAGTACCGGGGGGGAGGCACAGATACGCAGTATTTT. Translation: CASSFQYRGGGTDTQYF.

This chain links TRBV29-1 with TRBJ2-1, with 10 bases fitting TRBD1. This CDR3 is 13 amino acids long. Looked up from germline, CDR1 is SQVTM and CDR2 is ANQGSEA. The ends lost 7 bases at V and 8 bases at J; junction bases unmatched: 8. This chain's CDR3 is CSARPGQGYEQFF. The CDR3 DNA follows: TGCAGCGCGAGACCGGGACAGGGGTATGAGCAGTTCTTC.